The next 5 T cell receptor beta chains were all read from a single sample in a study of blood T cell repertoires in COVID-19. Repertoires were generated with immunoSEQ multiplex PCR, while TCRdb's copy carries only in-frame clones and drops some. The sample has about 180,000 clones, about 89% seen once; the top ten hold roughly 2.5%. Sequenced sample: peripheral blood. These receptors originate from a man in his forties with active or convalescent COVID-19.

The V and J genes are TRBV5-1 and TRBJ1-1; D unclear. The germline V gene has CDR1 SGHRS and CDR2 YFSETQ. The V end lost 0 bases, the J end lost 4 bases, and 10 bases lay between the germline ends. The CDR3 is 14 amino acids. CDR3 DNA: TGCGCCAGCAGCTTGGATGGAGGCCTCACTGAAGCTTTCTTT. It yields the protein CASSLDGGLTEAFF.

Details on this clone: Sequence at one end of the junction differs from germline and may be a read error. The V gene is TRBV12-5, the J gene TRBJ2-7; TRBD1 aligns across 8 bases. CDR1 is LGHNT and CDR2 is FRNRAP in the germline V gene. The CDR3 loop spans 12 amino acids. The CDR3 nucleotides read TGTGCTAGTGGTTTGGGGTGGACAGGGTCGGACTTC. It encodes CASGLGWTGSDF.

The V gene is TRBV2, the J gene TRBJ1-3; no firm D call. The V gene's germline CDR1 is SNHLY and CDR2 FYNNEI. CDR3 length: 16 amino acids. Trimming pared 1 base from V and 0 bases from J, leaving 10 bases between. This chain's CDR3 is CASSEEIVFSGNTIYF. DNA of the CDR3: TGTGCCAGCAGTGAAGAAATAGTCTTCTCTGGAAACACCATATATTTT.

This clone appeared a single time. The chain recombines TRBV6-5 with TRBJ1-2, with TRBD1 matching 7 bases. The CDR3 covers 14 residues. Looked up from germline, CDR1 is MNHEY and CDR2 is SVGAGI. After removal of 7 bases from V and 2 bases from J, the junction contained 7 bases not matched to a gene. CDR3 DNA: TGTGCCAGCACACAATACAGGGGCAACTATGGCTACACCTTC. It specifies CASTQYRGNYGYTF.

The chain links TRBV19 to TRBJ1-5, with 8 nucleotides matching TRBD1. The V segment lost 4 bases and the J segment 7 bases; nucleotides outside the gene matches: 15. In germline, CDR1 is LNHDA, CDR2 SQIVND (reference sequence). This CDR3 is built from 17 residues. CDR3 residues: CASSTSYKMTGDQPQHF. In DNA, the CDR3 is TGTGCCAGTAGTACATCCTACAAAATGACAGGGGACCAGCCCCAGCATTTT.